This TCR beta chain was documented in a study of shared clonotypes between healthy human individuals. Points from the study as a whole: Memory subsets generally showed lower estimated richness than naive subsets. All-four-donor shared clonotypes had higher generation probabilities than non-shared clonotypes did.

A word on this clone: Its target is unknown.

As handled by the study authors: Because ImmunoSEQ provided only junction sequences with no quality scores, the filtering differed. Produced via immunoSEQ multiplex PCR; TCRdb's table is partial and in-frame only. Clone size and V and J calls were adopted from that table, with D and trimming inferred from the DNA. The repertoire consists of about 600,000 clones, with roughly 97% occurring once and the leading ten covering roughly 0.055%. The sequenced material came from naive CD4+ T cells sorted from blood. Subset meaning: CD45RA+ positively selected. This receptor was identified in a woman in her twenties or thirties in good health.

The DNA for the CDR3 is TGTGCCAGCAGTGGCTTACCCGTCCAGACAGGGGTTCGGCTAAAATCTCAGCCCCAGCATTTT. The encoded protein is CASSGLPVQTGVRLKSQPQHF. V and J are TRBV28 and TRBJ1-5; 8 bases are a match to TRBD1. Unmatched junction bases numbered 27, after V lost 5 bases and J lost 6 bases. The CDR3 runs 21 residues. Germline-derived CDR1 and CDR2 are MDHEN and SYDVKM.